The 25 T cell receptor beta chains below all came from one sample that was sequenced in a study of molecular identifiers for immune sequencing clone quantification. MiXCR, run by TCRdb on the PCR reads, gives a single entry per CDR3 protein. In the table there are roughly 320,000 distinct CDR3 sequences, about 21% of which are singletons. Sequenced material: naive CD8+ T cells from blood, with Jurkat cell RNA spiked in. Subset meaning: FACS-sorted CD8+CD4-CCR7+CD45RA+ naive T cells. These receptor sequences come from a human donor in good health. Some libraries in this study had Jurkat cell RNA spiked in.

This clonotype was detected many times. The CDR3 DNA follows: TGCAGTGCTACGCTAGATGACAGGGGGTCTTGGGATACGCAGTATTTT. It translates to CSATLDDRGSWDTQYF. V and J are TRBV20-1 and TRBJ2-3; TRBD1 matches 9 bases. The J segment lost 6 bases and the V segment lost 4 bases, leaving 14 bases of the junction unmatched. Germline assignment: CDR1 DFQATT and CDR2 SNEGSKA (reference sequence). This CDR3 comprises 16 residues.

This clonotype occurred a few times. The V gene is TRBV10-3, the J gene TRBJ1-1, with TRBD1 matching over 9 bases. This CDR3 has 18 amino acids. The trim removed 4 bases at V and 0 bases at J, leaving 12 bases unmatched. Germline CDR1 ENHRY, CDR2 SYGVKD. This CDR3 is CAISGTRGTGLMNTEAFF. DNA of the CDR3: TGTGCCATCAGTGGCACCCGAGGGACAGGGCTAATGAACACTGAAGCTTTCTTT.

This clonotype came up many times. The J gene is TRBJ2-7, the V gene TRBV7-9; D is possibly TRBD2 (5 bases). The V end lost 5 bases, the J end lost 4 bases, and 18 bases lay between the germline ends. Looked up from germline, CDR1 is SEHNR and CDR2 is FQNEAQ (reference sequence). The CDR3 runs 15 residues. CDR3 sequence (DNA): TGTGCCAGCAGCCCCTCTACCGGGGTAATGTACGAGCAGTACTTC. Its protein product is CASSPSTGVMYEQYF.

This clonotype was seen at least ten times. The chain links TRBV5-6 to TRBJ2-7; TRBD1 matches 7 bases. Trimming at V came to 0 bases and at J to 5 bases, leaving 5 bases not matched to a gene. Germline CDR1 is SGHDT and CDR2 is YYEEEE. The CDR3 extends over 14 amino acids. The CDR3: CASSLGQGPDEQYF. As DNA, the CDR3 is TGTGCCAGCAGCTTGGGACAGGGTCCTGACGAGCAGTACTTC.

This clonotype was picked up many times. This sequence joins TRBV7-9 and TRBJ1-5; D might be TRBD1 (6 bases). The CDR3 consists of 15 residues. Deletions cut 5 bases from V and 2 bases from J, with 13 bases between. From germline, CDR1 is SEHNR and CDR2 FQNEAQ (reference sequence). The CDR3 nucleotides read TGTGCCAGCAGCCAAACAGGGATGGGCAATCAGCCCCAGCATTTT. Its protein product is CASSQTGMGNQPQHF.

This clonotype showed up many times. The chain carries TRBV12-3 or TRBV12-4 and TRBJ2-3; 11 bases match TRBD1. CDR3 length: 15 amino acids. V lost 5 bases and J lost 6; bases outside the gene matches: 7. The CDR3 DNA sequence: TGTGCCAGCAGTCCTCAGGACAGGGGGCGGGATACGCAGTATTTT. As protein: CASSPQDRGRDTQYF.

The chain's CDR3 is CASSKGLQGGPLAKNIQYF. In nucleotides, the CDR3 is TGCGCCAGCAGTAAGGGGTTACAGGGAGGTCCTCTAGCCAAAAACATTCAGTACTTC. The gene calls are TRBV4-3 and TRBJ2-4; D is tentatively TRBD1 or TRBD2 (6 bases each). The CDR3 extends over 19 amino acids. Germline V lookup: CDR1 LGHNA, CDR2 YSLEER. The V gene lost 6 bases and the J gene lost 0 bases, with 24 bases spanning the gap.

This clonotype was seen a few times. The gene calls are TRBV10-3 and TRBJ2-5, with D perhaps matching TRBD2 (5 bases). Trimming took off 0 bases at V and 3 bases at J, with 14 bases between the two ends. This CDR3 is built from 16 residues. Germline V lookup: CDR1 ENHRY, CDR2 SYGVKD. The CDR3 protein is CAISESRRTGEETQYF. Here the CDR3 DNA reads TGTGCCATCAGTGAGTCTCGTCGTACCGGGGAAGAGACCCAGTACTTC.

This clonotype occurred many times. The CDR3 DNA is TGTGCCAGCAGCTTGTGGCCTACTTACGAGCAGTACTTC. Translated, it gives CASSLWPTYEQYF. The chain employs TRBV5-6 and TRBJ2-7; D unresolved. CDR1 and CDR2 (germline): SGHDT, YYEEEE. The CDR3 contains 13 residues. With 1 base removed from V and 4 bases from J, the gap between germline ends came to 9 bases.

The rearrangement joins TRBV4-3 to TRBJ2-7; either TRBD1 or TRBD2 may supply D (5 bases each). Per germline, CDR1 LGHNA and CDR2 YSLEER. This CDR3 is built from 14 residues. V lost 1 base and J lost 5, with 12 bases in between. CDR3 nucleotides: TGCGCCAGCAGCCAAGGAACGGGGCCCCACGAGCAGTACTTC. It encodes CASSQGTGPHEQYF.

This clonotype was counted at least ten times. The chain carries TRBV14 and TRBJ2-2, with D possibly being TRBD1 (6 bases). The CDR3 extends over 14 amino acids. Germline V gene lookup returns CDR1 SGHDN and CDR2 FVKESK. Trimming left V 4 bases short and J 6 bases short, with 12 bases between. In nucleotides, the CDR3 is TGTGCCAGCAGCCCCCTGGGGGCTCCCGGGGAGCTGTTTTTT. This translates into CASSPLGAPGELFF. Based on the CDR3 plus reference TRBV14 and TRBJ2-2, the full variable domain is EAGVTQFPSHSVIEKGQTVTLRCDPISGHDNLYWYRRVMGKEIKFLLHFVKESKQDESGMPNNRFLAERTGGTYSTLKVQPAELEDSGVYFCASSPLGAPGELFFGEGSRLTVL.

This clonotype was counted ten times or more. The J gene is TRBJ1-5, the V gene TRBV2; 8 nucleotides match TRBD1. The CDR3 spans 16 residues. Germline V gene data show CDR1 as SNHLY and CDR2 as FYNNEI. The junction had 16 bases not matched to a gene; V was cut back by 8 bases and J by 7 bases. CDR3 amino acids: CASRGGSGGLGQPQHF. CDR3 sequence (DNA): TGTGCCAGCCGAGGGGGTTCAGGGGGCTTAGGGCAGCCCCAGCATTTT.

This clonotype was picked up many times. The chain combines TRBV7-9 with TRBJ2-7, with TRBD2 matching 13 bases. Trimming took 1 base from V and 5 from J; bases not matched to a gene: 5. Germline V CDR1 and CDR2: SEHNR, FQNEAQ (reference sequence). This CDR3 has 16 amino acids. CDR3 amino acids: CASSLGGTSGNDEQYF. The CDR3, as DNA: TGTGCCAGCAGCTTAGGTGGGACTAGCGGGAATGACGAGCAGTACTTC.

This clonotype was seen a few times. CDR3 in amino acids: CASSQDTRGGLNTEAFF. The DNA of the CDR3 is TGCGCCAGCAGCCAAGATACAAGGGGGGGCCTTAACACTGAAGCTTTCTTT. V gene TRBV4-1 combines with J gene TRBJ1-1; maybe TRBD1 (6 bases). The CDR3 is 17 amino acids. The V gene's germline CDR1 is MGHRA and CDR2 YSYEKL. Trimming removed 0 bases from V and 2 bases from J, with 16 bases in between.

This clonotype showed up just a few times. This chain uses TRBV4-1 with TRBJ2-7; TRBD1 matches 10 bases. The CDR3 totals 20 residues. Germline assignment: CDR1 MGHRA and CDR2 YSYEKL. V shed 1 base and J 4 bases; nucleotides not matched to a gene: 19. In DNA, the CDR3 is TGCGCCAGCAGCCAAGCCCAGGGTTCTGGAGGGACAGGGGTCTCGTACGAGCAGTACTTC. Its translation: CASSQAQGSGGTGVSYEQYF.

Worth noting for this clonotype: A much larger clonotype is one base distant, so this may be a read error. CDR3 DNA sequence: TGCGCCAGCAGCCGAGTCCCGGGACAGGGGGAAGAGACCCAGTACTTC. Protein: CASSRVPGQGEETQYF. The chain combines TRBV4-1 with TRBJ2-5, with 11 bases identical to TRBD1. With 4 bases clipped from V and 3 bases from J, the junction kept 7 bases outside the gene matches. CDR3 size: 16 residues. Germline assignment: CDR1 MGHRA and CDR2 YSYEKL.

Ten or more counts support this clonotype. V is TRBV7-6 and J is TRBJ2-3; TRBD2 agrees at 9 bases. The CDR3 runs 17 residues. From germline, CDR1 is SGHVS and CDR2 FNYEAQ. V lost 2 bases, J lost 1 base, and 7 bases stayed unmatched. CDR3 sequence reads: CASSLPRSGGGTDTQYF. The CDR3 DNA reads as TGTGCCAGCAGCTTACCGCGTAGCGGGGGAGGCACAGATACGCAGTATTTT. The variable domain in full, with the rest retrieved from reference TRBV7-6 and TRBJ2-3, is GAGVSQSPRYKVTKRGQDVALRCDPISGHVSLYWYRQALGQGPEFLTYFNYEAQQDKSGLPNDRFSAERPEGSISTLTIQRTEQRDSAMYRCASSLPRSGGGTDTQYFGPGTRLTVL.

In regard to this clonotype: A much larger clone differs from this one at a single base, so this may be a read error. The J gene is TRBJ2-2, the V gene TRBV9; TRBD1 is a possible D gene (5 bases). The CDR3 totals 12 residues. CDR1 SGDLS and CDR2 YYNGEE come from the germline V gene. The CDR3 protein is CAGSRTGRELFF. Here the CDR3 DNA reads TGTGCCGGCAGTCGCACAGGCCGGGAGCTGTTTTTT.

This clonotype was seen repeatedly, ten times or more. This chain connects TRBV28 to TRBJ2-7; D is ambiguous. This CDR3 is built from 12 residues. Between the trimmed V and J ends, which lost 3 bases and 5 bases, there was a span of 8 bases. Germline CDR1 reads MDHEN; CDR2 reads SYDVKM. The CDR3 reads CASSFPPHEQYF. In nucleotides, the CDR3 is TGTGCCAGCAGTTTCCCCCCCCACGAGCAGTACTTC.

Concerning this clonotype itself: A much larger clone sits a single nucleotide away, making a read error possible. No conserved phenylalanine or tryptophan is present at the end of the CDR3, so a read error is the likely explanation. The chain carries TRBV20-1 and TRBJ2-7; 8 bases agree with TRBD1. The junction had 11 bases not matched to a gene; V was cut back by 4 bases and J by 6 bases. This CDR3 contains 14 residues. CDR1 is DFQATT and CDR2 is SNEGSKA in the germline V gene (reference sequence). This CDR3 reads CSANSDREFSEQYL. The CDR3 nucleotides are TGCAGTGCTAACTCGGACAGGGAGTTTAGCGAGCAGTACCTC.

This clonotype showed up many times. The J gene is TRBJ2-6, the V gene TRBV4-3, with unresolved D. V was clipped by 0 bases and J by 4 bases, with 13 bases between them. Per germline, CDR1 LGHNA and CDR2 YSLEER. The CDR3 runs 17 residues. CDR3 bases: TGCGCCAGCAGCCAAGATCGGGCCGGCTTCGGGGCCAACGTCCTGACTTTC. As protein: CASSQDRAGFGANVLTF.

The sample holds many counts of this clonotype. The rearrangement links TRBV6-5 to TRBJ2-1, with 7 positions matching TRBD1. Unmatched junction bases numbered 2, after V lost 1 base and J lost 2 bases. The CDR3 consists of 15 residues. Germline CDR1 MNHEY, CDR2 SVGAGI. Here the CDR3 DNA reads TGTGCCAGCAGTTACTGGCAGGGGGCCTACAATGAGCAGTTCTTC. Translated, it gives CASSYWQGAYNEQFF.

This clonotype was found many times. The chain joins TRBV12-3 or TRBV12-4 to TRBJ2-2; D is tentatively TRBD1 or TRBD2 (5 bases each). V gave up 6 bases and J gave up 2 bases, with 7 bases separating them. The CDR3 consists of 13 residues. CDR3 sequence: CASRGPNTGELFF. The CDR3 bases are TGTGCCAGCAGGGGACCAAACACCGGGGAGCTGTTTTTT.

The table lists this clonotype with a few counts. V is TRBV12-3 or TRBV12-4 and J is TRBJ2-2, with 16 bases matching TRBD2. This CDR3 spans 18 amino acids. Trimming at V came to 5 bases and at J to 7 bases, leaving 10 bases not matched to a gene. CDR3 coding DNA: TGTGCCAGCAGTCCCGGGACTAGCGGGGGGGGTAGGTTCGGGGAGCTGTTTTTT. Translated, it gives CASSPGTSGGGRFGELFF.

Details on this clonotype: Germline and junction disagree at one end, which may indicate a read error. The rearrangement joins TRBV6-2 or TRBV6-3 to TRBJ2-5, with a weak D call TRBD1 (6 bases). Looked up from germline, CDR1 is MNHEY and CDR2 is SVGEGT. CDR3 length: 16 amino acids. The CDR3 DNA is TGTGCCAACAGTAACCGGGACATCGACCCTCAAGAGACCCAGTACTTC. This codes for CANSNRDIDPQETQYF.